Below, one TCR beta chain is given with its context. The antigen is not known. The DNA ends 3 residues before the CDR3 does, and the rest of the CDR3 is filled in from the germline J gene. V lost 6 bases, J lost 5 bases, and 9 bases stayed unmatched. From germline, CDR1 is DFQATT and CDR2 SNEGSKA (reference sequence). The CDR3 runs 13 residues. The sample belongs to a study of Tregs in tolerant kidney transplant recipients. General study results and limits: Tregs expanded with activated donor B cells seemed most donor-specific. No direct test of biological reproducibility was done here.

Profiled with immunoSEQ multiplex PCR; TCRdb holds only in-frame clones, not every one. The repertoire table contains roughly 34,000 clones. The source is a human donor who received a combined kidney and bone marrow transplant. Sequencing was performed on CD8+ T cells from blood, taken before the transplant. J is TRBJ2-7 and V is TRBV20-1, with TRBD2 matching 8 bases. CDR3 DNA (partial): TGCAGTGCAATGGGACTAGTTTCCCACGAG. Translation: CSAMGLVSHE. The full CDR3 protein is CSAMGLVSHEQYF.